This T cell receptor (beta chain) is drawn from a study of OX40 agonist ivuxolimab in advanced cancers. The overall study: Patients were dosed intravenously with ivuxolimab at 0.01 to 10 mg/kg every 2 weeks. A partial response was reached by three patients: one with hepatocellular carcinoma and two with cutaneous melanoma.

Whole-study findings and limits: Some nonresponders additionally presented with little normalized T-cell clonal expansion. The study did not work out the antigen specificity of the expanded peripheral T cells.

The assay was immunoSEQ multiplex PCR, and TCRdb's table has in-frame clones only and misses some. The sample has about 60,000 clones, about nine tenths seen once; the top ten hold 5.5% to 8.5%. Germline lookup yields CDR1 SGHRS and CDR2 YFSETQ. This CDR3 comprises 14 residues. V trimming: 7 bases; J trimming: 6 bases; junction bases outside the gene matches: 10. Concerning this clone itself: The antigen is not known.

The chain employs TRBV5-1 and TRBJ2-3; 8 bases line up with TRBD2. Sequences were derived from CD4+ or CD8+ T cells sorted from blood, sampled in a trial of the OX40 agonist ivuxolimab. This clonotype originated in an adult with an advanced solid tumor such as melanoma, head and neck, liver or kidney cancer. The CDR3 protein is CASRLAGRSDTQYF. The CDR3 region has the DNA TGCGCCAGCCGGTTAGCGGGACGTTCGGATACGCAGTATTTT.